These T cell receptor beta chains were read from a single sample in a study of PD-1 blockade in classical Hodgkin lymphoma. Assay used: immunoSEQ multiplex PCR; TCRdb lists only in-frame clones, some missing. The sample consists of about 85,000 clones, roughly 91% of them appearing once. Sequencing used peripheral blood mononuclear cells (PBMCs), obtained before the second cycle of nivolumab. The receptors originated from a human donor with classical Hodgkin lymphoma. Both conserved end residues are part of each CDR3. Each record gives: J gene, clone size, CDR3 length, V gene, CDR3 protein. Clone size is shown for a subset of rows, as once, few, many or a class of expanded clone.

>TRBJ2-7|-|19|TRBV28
CASSSPGSFSGRARNEQYF
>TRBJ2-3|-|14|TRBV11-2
CASSLGGSAGTQYF
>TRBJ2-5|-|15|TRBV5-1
CASSFSVPGTETQYF
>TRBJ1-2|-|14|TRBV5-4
CASSPEGVDYGYTF
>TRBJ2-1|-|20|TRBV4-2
CASSRPRGTSGVGSYNEQFF
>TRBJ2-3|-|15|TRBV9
CASSVGAHGTDTQYF
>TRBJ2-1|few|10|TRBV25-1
CASSRGEQFF
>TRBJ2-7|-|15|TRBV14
CASSQDLAAGGPQYF
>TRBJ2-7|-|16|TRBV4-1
CASSLSPGGTYYEQYF
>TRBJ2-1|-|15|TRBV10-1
CASSESGGLAVLQFF
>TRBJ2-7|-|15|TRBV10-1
CASSESLGRAYEQYF
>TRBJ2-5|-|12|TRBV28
CASSFWGETQYF
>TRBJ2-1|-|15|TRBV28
CASSLTDWLYNEQFF
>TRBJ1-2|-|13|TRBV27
CASSRRGSHGYTF
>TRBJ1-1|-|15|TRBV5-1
CASSFAGVTHTEAFF
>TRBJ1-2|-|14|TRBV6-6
CASSLAGRNYGYTF
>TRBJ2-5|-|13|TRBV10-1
CASSGGWSETQYF
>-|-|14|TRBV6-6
CASSLREAEREQYF
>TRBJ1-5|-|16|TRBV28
CASSTGTGGWAQPQHF
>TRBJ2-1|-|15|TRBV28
CASSSTTGTYNEQFF
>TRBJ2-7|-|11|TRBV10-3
CAISDSYEQYF
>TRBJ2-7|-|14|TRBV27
CASSLTGVTYEQYF
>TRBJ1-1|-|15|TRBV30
CAWSHRAGVLAEAFF
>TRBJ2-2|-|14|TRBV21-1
CASSRKGVPGELFF
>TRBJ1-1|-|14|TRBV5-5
CASSPRQGETEAFF
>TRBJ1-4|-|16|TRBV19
CASSTDRGPTNEKLFF
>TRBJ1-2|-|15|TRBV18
CASSPSVGDNYGYTF
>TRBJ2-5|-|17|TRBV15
CATSRDRGLLAQETQYF
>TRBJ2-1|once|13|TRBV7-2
CASSSYRDGEQFF
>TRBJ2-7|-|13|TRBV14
CASRGSGSYEQYF
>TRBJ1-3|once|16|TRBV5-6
CASSFDQGFSGNTIYF
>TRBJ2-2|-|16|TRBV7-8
CASSPREGENTGELFF